What follows describes a single TCR beta chain. This sample is part of a study of shared clonotypes between healthy human individuals. Study as a whole: Three CD4 naive, three CD4 memory, two CD8 naive and one CD8 memory plate were used per donor.

V was clipped by 3 bases and J by 3 bases; unmatched bases: 3. This CDR3 spans 14 amino acids. Germline V lookup: CDR1 GTSNPN, CDR2 SVGIG (reference sequence). On sorted subsets, replicate PCRs used roughly 190 ng DNA, or some 28,000 T cell genomes. The method was immunoSEQ multiplex PCR; TCRdb's version includes in-frame clones alone and lacks a portion of them. The sample contains about 960,000 clones, 70% to 85% of which appear only once. The rearrangement uses TRBV30 and TRBJ2-3; 10 nucleotides agree with TRBD2. Sequenced: memory CD4+ T cells sorted from blood. Sample subset: CD45RA-negative fraction. This clonotype was sampled from a man aged 18 to 29 in good health. CDR3 residues: CAWRSGGATDTQYF. Written as DNA, the CDR3 is TGTGCCTGGAGAAGCGGGGGGGCAACAGATACGCAGTATTTT. The whole variable domain, filled in from reference TRBV30 and TRBJ2-3, reads SQTIHQWPATLVQPVGSPLSLECTVEGTSNPNLYWYRQAAGRGLQLLFYSVGIGQISSEVPQNLSASRPQDRQFILSSKKLLLSDSGFYLCAWRSGGATDTQYFGPGTRLTVL.